What follows are 20 T cell receptor beta chains derived from one specimen sequenced in a study of shared clonotypes between healthy human individuals. Clones were read by immunoSEQ multiplex PCR, and TCRdb kept only the in-frame ones, dropping some. The sample consists of about 700,000 clones, about 90% of them appearing once. Naive CD8 cells comprised CD45RO-negative, CCR7-positively selected cells, excluding terminally differentiated effector memory CD45RA+ cells. Sequenced: naive CD8+ T cells sorted from blood. The receptor source for this set is a man aged 30 to 39 in good health.

The J gene is TRBJ1-2, the V gene TRBV19, with a possible D match to TRBD1 (6 bases). V was clipped by 4 bases and J by 2 bases, with 11 bases between them. The germline CDR1 and CDR2 sequences are LNHDA and SQIVND (reference sequence). This CDR3 contains 14 residues. CDR3 residues: CASSRSQGNYGYTF. As DNA, the CDR3 is TGTGCCAGTAGTAGATCACAGGGAAACTATGGCTACACCTTC.

The chain has TRBV29-1 and TRBJ2-5, with D unclear. The CDR3 totals 13 residues. Germline V gene sequence: CDR1 SQVTM, CDR2 ANQGSEA. The V end was cut by 1 base, the J end by 0 bases, with 6 bases between. The CDR3 is CSVEAVDQETQYF. As DNA, the CDR3 is TGCAGCGTTGAAGCGGTCGACCAAGAGACCCAGTACTTC.

This clone occurred once. At one end, the junction sequence differs from germline, possibly due to a read error. V gene TRBV7-7 combines with J gene TRBJ2-5; tentative D call: TRBD2 (5 bases). The germline gives CDR1 SSHAT, CDR2 FNYEAQ (reference sequence). The CDR3 runs 14 residues. In DNA, the CDR3 is TGTGCTAGCAGCCCCTTGGGCGGGTGGAAGACCCAGTACTTC. This encodes CASSPLGGWKTQYF. Complete variable domain (other parts from reference TRBV7-7 and TRBJ2-5): GAGVSQSPRYKVTKRGQDVTLRCDPISSHATLYWYQQALGQGPEFLTYFNYEAQPDKSGLPSDRFSAERPEGSISTLTIQRTEQRDSAMYRCASSPLGGWKTQYFGPGTRLLVL.

V and J are TRBV11-2 and TRBJ2-7; 9 positions agree with TRBD2. The junction had 4 bases not matched to a gene; V was cut back by 3 bases and J by 1 base. CDR3 size: 15 residues. In germline, CDR1 is SGHAT, CDR2 FQNNGV. The CDR3 protein is CASSFSSGGSYEQYF. The CDR3, as DNA: TGTGCCAGCAGCTTTAGTAGCGGGGGATCCTACGAGCAGTACTTC.

The J gene is TRBJ2-7, the V gene TRBV5-6; unclear D gene. Trimming took off 5 bases at V and 4 bases at J, with 13 bases between the two ends. Per the germline V gene, CDR1 is SGHDT and CDR2 is YYEEEE. The CDR3 sequence is 13 residues long. The CDR3 protein is CASSLNENYEQYF. CDR3 DNA sequence: TGTGCCAGCAGTCTTAACGAAAATTACGAGCAGTACTTC.

The chain has TRBV14 and TRBJ2-1; TRBD2 aligns across 14 bases. Trimming removed 0 bases from V and 3 bases from J; junction bases left unmatched: 1. The CDR3 extends over 17 amino acids. Germline lookup yields CDR1 SGHDN and CDR2 FVKESK. The chain's CDR3 is CASSQEGLAGVYNEQFF. The CDR3 coding sequence is TGTGCCAGCAGCCAAGAGGGACTAGCGGGAGTCTACAATGAGCAGTTCTTC.

The chain is built from TRBV5-1 and TRBJ2-5, with TRBD2 identical over 9 bases. With V trimmed by 4 bases and J by 5 bases, 15 bases remained unmatched. Germline loops: CDR1 SGHRS, CDR2 YFSETQ. CDR3 length: 17 residues. The CDR3 DNA sequence: TGCGCCAGCAGCATGGTGGGTAGCGGGAGAGGAATGGAGACCCAGTACTTC. This sequence encodes CASSMVGSGRGMETQYF. The full variable domain, with the rest looked up from reference TRBV5-1 and TRBJ2-5, is KAGVTQTPRYLIKTRGQQVTLSCSPISGHRSVSWYQQTPGQGLQFLFEYFSETQRNKGNFPGRFSGRQFSNSRSEMNVSTLELGDSALYLCASSMVGSGRGMETQYFGPGTRLLVL.

CDR3 nucleotides: TGTGCCAGCAGCTTAGCCCACGGGACAGCTCGCGATGAGCAGTTCTTC. Protein product: CASSLAHGTARDEQFF. The chain employs TRBV7-2 and TRBJ2-1, with 7 nucleotides matching TRBD1. Germline V lookup: CDR1 SGHTA, CDR2 FQGNSA. Trimming cost V 0 bases and J 8 bases; bases outside gene matches: 10. CDR3 length: 16 residues.

V gene TRBV11-2 combines with J gene TRBJ2-1, with 7 positions matching TRBD1. From germline, CDR1 is SGHAT and CDR2 FQNNGV. This CDR3 has 17 amino acids. Losses at the gene ends were 4 bases for V and 5 bases for J; bases not matched to a gene: 14. The CDR3 DNA is TGTGCCAGCAGCTCAGCCCCCGGGACAGCCCTTAACAATGAGCAGTTCTTC. Protein product: CASSSAPGTALNNEQFF.

The J gene is TRBJ2-7, the V gene TRBV18; D is uncertain. Trimming took 0 bases from V and 4 from J, leaving 10 bases between them. The CDR3 runs 14 residues. The germline gives CDR1 KGHSH, CDR2 LQKENI. Written as DNA, the CDR3 is TGTGCCAGCTCACCACCCGACTCCTTGTACGAGCAGTACTTC. It codes for CASSPPDSLYEQYF.

The V and J genes are TRBV9 and TRBJ2-7; 9 bases match TRBD1. V was clipped by 4 bases and J by 7 bases; unmatched bases: 6. The CDR3 runs to 13 residues. The V gene's germline CDR1 is SGDLS and CDR2 YYNGEE. The CDR3 loop reads CASSNGQGKEQYF. The CDR3 nucleotides read TGTGCCAGCAGCAACGGACAGGGGAAAGAGCAGTACTTC.

V and J are TRBV14 and TRBJ2-7; tentative D call: TRBD2 (6 bases). The CDR3 length is 13 residues. Deletions cut 3 bases from V and 7 bases from J, with 13 bases between. Germline CDR1 and CDR2: SGHDN and FVKESK. CDR3 loop: CASSHNREYEQYF. As DNA, the CDR3 is TGTGCCAGCAGCCATAACCGGGAGTATGAGCAGTACTTC.

The V call is TRBV6-1, the J call TRBJ2-1; 10 bases align to TRBD2. The trim removed 0 bases at V and 8 bases at J, leaving 10 bases unmatched. Germline V lookup: CDR1 MNHNS, CDR2 SASEGT. The CDR3 totals 17 residues. Here the CDR3 reads CASSEAVGLAMIDEQFF. CDR3 coding DNA: TGTGCCAGCAGTGAAGCGGTGGGACTAGCGATGATCGATGAGCAGTTCTTC.

The chain combines TRBV28 with TRBJ2-3; maybe TRBD2 (5 bases). Trimming stripped 6 bases from V and 2 bases from J, with 15 bases between. The CDR3 totals 15 residues. Germline CDR1 MDHEN, CDR2 SYDVKM. In DNA form, the CDR3 reads TGTGCCAGCAGCTCCGGACTCTTTTACACAGATACGCAGTATTTT. Encoded protein: CASSSGLFYTDTQYF.

The chain couples TRBV25-1 to TRBJ2-1; D gene unclear. This CDR3 has 14 amino acids. The germline V gene has CDR1 MGHDK and CDR2 SYGVNS. The V and J ends lost 3 bases and 4 bases respectively, with 10 bases between them. CDR3 coding DNA: TGTGCCAGCAGTGATAGTATCTCGTACAATGAGCAGTTCTTC. Its protein is CASSDSISYNEQFF. Complete variable domain (other parts from reference TRBV25-1 and TRBJ2-1): EADIYQTPRYLVIGTGKKITLECSQTMGHDKMYWYQQDPGMELHLIHYSYGVNSTEKGDLSSESTVSRIRTEHFPLTLESARPSHTSQYLCASSDSISYNEQFFGPGTRLTVL.

A single count supports this clone. The rearrangement links TRBV4-1 to TRBJ2-5; tentatively, D is TRBD2 (6 bases). The CDR3 totals 15 residues. V was cut by 4 bases and J by 2 bases, with 14 bases left in between. The germline V gene has CDR1 MGHRA and CDR2 YSYEKL. The CDR3 protein is CASSPTGSTQETQYF. DNA of the CDR3: TGCGCCAGCAGCCCAACCGGGAGCACGCAAGAGACCCAGTACTTC.

V and J are TRBV30 and TRBJ2-1; tentative D call: TRBD2 (6 bases). The CDR3 runs to 14 residues. V was cut by 7 bases and J by 2 bases, with 15 bases left in between. The germline gives CDR1 GTSNPN, CDR2 SVGIG (reference sequence). The CDR3 spells CASHVGRTYNEQFF. CDR3 nucleotides: TGTGCCTCCCATGTTGGGAGGACCTACAATGAGCAGTTCTTC.

This rearrangement joins TRBV5-1 to TRBJ2-2, with a possible D match to TRBD2 (6 bases). This CDR3 is 15 amino acids long. The V gene lost 5 bases and the J gene lost 0 bases, with 11 bases spanning the gap. Germline V lookup: CDR1 SGHRS, CDR2 YFSETQ. The CDR3 DNA sequence: TGCGCCAGCAGATTAGCGGAGACGAACACCGGGGAGCTGTTTTTT. It translates to CASRLAETNTGELFF.

J is TRBJ2-4 and V is TRBV14, with a weak D call TRBD2 (8 bases). The germline V gene encodes CDR1 SGHDN and CDR2 FVKESK. V was shortened by 1 base and J by 8 bases, with 18 bases between the two germline ends. CDR3 length: 16 residues. The CDR3 DNA follows: TGTGCCAGCAGCCAAGCAACTAGCGGTCAGGGGGACATTCAGTACTTC. This sequence encodes CASSQATSGQGDIQYF.

The chain combines TRBV27 with TRBJ2-1; 10 bases agree with TRBD2. With 10 bases clipped from V and 3 bases from J, the junction kept 3 bases outside the gene matches. Germline lookup yields CDR1 MNHEY and CDR2 SMNVEV (reference sequence). The CDR3 extends over 13 amino acids. The CDR3 sequence: CATASGGYNEQFF. CDR3 nucleotides: TGTGCCACCGCTAGCGGGGGCTACAATGAGCAGTTCTTC.